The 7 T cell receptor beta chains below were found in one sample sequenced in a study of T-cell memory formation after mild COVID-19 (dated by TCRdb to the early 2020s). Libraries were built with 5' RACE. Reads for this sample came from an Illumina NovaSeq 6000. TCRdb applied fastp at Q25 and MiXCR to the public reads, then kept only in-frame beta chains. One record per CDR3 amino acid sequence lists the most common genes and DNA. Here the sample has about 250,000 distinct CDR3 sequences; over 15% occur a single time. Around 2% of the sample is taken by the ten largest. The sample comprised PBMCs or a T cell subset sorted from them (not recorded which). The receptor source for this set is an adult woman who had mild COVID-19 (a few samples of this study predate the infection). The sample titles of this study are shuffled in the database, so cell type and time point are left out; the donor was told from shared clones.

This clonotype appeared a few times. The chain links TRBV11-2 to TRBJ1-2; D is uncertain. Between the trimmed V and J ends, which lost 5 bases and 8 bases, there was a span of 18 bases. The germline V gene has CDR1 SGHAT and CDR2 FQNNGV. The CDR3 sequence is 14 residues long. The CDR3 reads CASSRPGRLKGYTF. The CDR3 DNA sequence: TGTGCCAGCAGCCGGCCCGGCAGGCTGAAAGGCTACACCTTC.

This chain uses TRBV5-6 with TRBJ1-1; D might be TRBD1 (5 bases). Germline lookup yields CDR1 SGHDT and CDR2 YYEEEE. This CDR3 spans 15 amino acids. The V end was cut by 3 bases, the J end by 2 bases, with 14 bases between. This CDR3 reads CASSWMGLINTEAFF. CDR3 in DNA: TGTGCCAGCAGCTGGATGGGACTGATAAACACTGAAGCTTTCTTT.

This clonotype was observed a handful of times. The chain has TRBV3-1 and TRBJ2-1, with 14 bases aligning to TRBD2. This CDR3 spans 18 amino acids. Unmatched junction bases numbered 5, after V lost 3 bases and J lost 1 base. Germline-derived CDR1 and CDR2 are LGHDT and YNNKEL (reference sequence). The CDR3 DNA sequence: TGTGCCAGCAGCCAGGGGACTAGCGGGAGCACTTCCTACAATGAGCAGTTCTTC. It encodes CASSQGTSGSTSYNEQFF.

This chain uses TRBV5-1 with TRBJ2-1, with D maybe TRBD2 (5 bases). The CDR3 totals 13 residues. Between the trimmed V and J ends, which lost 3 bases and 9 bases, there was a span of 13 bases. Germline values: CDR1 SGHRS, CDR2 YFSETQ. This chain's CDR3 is CASSWIARGEQFF. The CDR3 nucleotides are TGCGCCAGCAGCTGGATAGCCCGGGGTGAGCAGTTCTTC.

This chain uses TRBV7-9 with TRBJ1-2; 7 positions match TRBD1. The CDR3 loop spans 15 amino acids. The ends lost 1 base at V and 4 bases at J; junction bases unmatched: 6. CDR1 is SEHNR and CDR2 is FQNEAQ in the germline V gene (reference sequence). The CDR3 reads CASSLDTGVSYGYTF. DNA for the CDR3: TGTGCCAGCAGCTTAGATACAGGGGTTAGCTATGGCTACACCTTC.

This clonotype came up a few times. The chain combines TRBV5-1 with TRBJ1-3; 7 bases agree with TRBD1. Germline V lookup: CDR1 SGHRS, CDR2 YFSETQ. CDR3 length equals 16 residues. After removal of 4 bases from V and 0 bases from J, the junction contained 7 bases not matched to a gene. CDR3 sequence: CASSQLQGLSGNTIYF. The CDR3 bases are TGCGCCAGCAGCCAGCTACAGGGGCTCTCTGGAAACACCATATATTTT.

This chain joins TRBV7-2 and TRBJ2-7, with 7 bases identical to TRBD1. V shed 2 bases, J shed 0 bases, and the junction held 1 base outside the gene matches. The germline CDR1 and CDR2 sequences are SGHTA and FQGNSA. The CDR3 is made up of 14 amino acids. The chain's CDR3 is CASSLNRGSYEQYF. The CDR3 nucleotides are TGTGCCAGCAGCTTAAACAGGGGCTCCTACGAGCAGTACTTC.